Following are 25 T cell receptor beta chains from one sample sequenced in a study of T-cell memory formation after mild COVID-19. TCRdb redid the calling of the 5' RACE reads with MiXCR, one entry per CDR3 protein. The table has about 280,000 distinct CDR3 sequences, 7% to 10% seen once. Sequences were obtained from PBMCs or a T cell subset sorted from them (not recorded which). Source of these receptors: a man aged 18 to 30 who had mild COVID-19 (a few samples of this study predate the infection). Cell type and time point are not known.

This clonotype was seen a handful of times. V usage is TRBV18 and J usage is TRBJ2-3; no definite D call. V was trimmed by 4 bases and J by 6 bases, leaving 8 bases between them. Per germline, CDR1 KGHSH and CDR2 LQKENI. The CDR3 is 12 residues long. CDR3 nucleotide sequence: TGTGCCAGCTCACGTCAGAGTGATACGCAGTATTTT. Amino acids: CASSRQSDTQYF.

The V gene is TRBV5-1, the J gene TRBJ2-1, with 7 bases lining up with TRBD1. CDR3 size: 19 residues. Looked up from germline, CDR1 is SGHRS and CDR2 is YFSETQ. Unmatched junction bases numbered 14, after V lost 2 bases and J lost 0 bases. The CDR3 spells CASSLVRNAGGFSYNEQFF. The CDR3 nucleotides are TGCGCCAGCAGCTTAGTGCGCAACGCAGGGGGATTCTCCTACAATGAGCAGTTCTTC.

In this sample, this clonotype turned up many times. This chain joins TRBV7-2 and TRBJ2-3, with D possibly matching TRBD2 (6 bases). Between the trimmed V and J ends, which lost 1 base and 0 bases, there was a span of 8 bases. Germline loops: CDR1 SGHTA, CDR2 FQGNSA. CDR3 length equals 15 residues. The CDR3 spells CASSLEGTSTDTQYF. CDR3 DNA sequence: TGTGCCAGCAGCTTAGAGGGGACTAGCACAGATACGCAGTATTTT.

Only a few counts were recorded for this clonotype. The chain links TRBV4-1 to TRBJ1-2; D is unresolved. CDR3 length: 14 amino acids. V lost 0 bases to trimming and J lost 0 bases, with 5 bases between them. Germline CDR1 MGHRA, CDR2 YSYEKL. CDR3 nucleotides: TGCGCCAGCAGCCAAGACGGAGCTAACTATGGCTACACCTTC. Translating it yields CASSQDGANYGYTF.

This clonotype was detected only a few times. V is TRBV7-2 and J is TRBJ1-3; 7 nucleotides match TRBD1. V shed 3 bases and J 2 bases; nucleotides not matched to a gene: 7. The CDR3 spans 16 residues. CDR1 is SGHTA and CDR2 is FQGNSA in the germline V gene. Written as DNA, the CDR3 is TGTGCCAGCAGCTTTATCGCCACAGGGGCTGGAAACACCATATATTTT. The encoded protein is CASSFIATGAGNTIYF.

This clonotype was seen more than once but under ten times. The chain uses TRBV3-1 and TRBJ2-7, with unresolved D. The CDR3 is 14 amino acids. V was trimmed by 1 base and J by 3 bases, leaving 10 bases between them. Germline loops: CDR1 LGHDT, CDR2 YNNKEL (reference sequence). As DNA, the CDR3 is TGTGCCAGCAGCCAAGGTGGGGTCCGCTACGAGCAGTACTTC. This encodes CASSQGGVRYEQYF.

V is TRBV4-1 and J is TRBJ1-6; D unresolved. V dropped 4 bases and J dropped 8 bases, with 24 bases sitting between them. From germline, CDR1 is MGHRA and CDR2 YSYEKL. The CDR3 loop spans 18 amino acids. As DNA, the CDR3 is TGCGCCAGCAGCCTGAAGTCGGTAGGGCGCGCAATTTATTCACCCCTCCACTTT. Amino acid sequence: CASSLKSVGRAIYSPLHF.

CDR3 amino acids: CASSSWTGGRNYGYTF. CDR3 DNA sequence: TGTGCCAGCAGCTCCTGGACAGGGGGAAGGAACTATGGCTACACCTTC. The chain combines TRBV7-8 with TRBJ1-2, with TRBD1 matching 10 bases. From germline, CDR1 is SGHVS and CDR2 FQNEAQ. This CDR3 has 16 residues. The V and J ends lost 4 bases and 2 bases, in that order; junction bases with no gene match: 7.

The chain is built from TRBV20-1 and TRBJ1-5; possibly TRBD1 for D (5 bases). The CDR3 extends over 13 amino acids. In germline, CDR1 is DFQATT, CDR2 SNEGSKA (reference sequence). V was shortened by 5 bases and J by 4 bases, with 12 bases between the two germline ends. The CDR3 nucleotides read TGCAGTGCTGCTGGGACGGGGAATCAGCCCCAGCATTTT. This codes for CSAAGTGNQPQHF.

This chain joins TRBV6-1 and TRBJ2-7, with 7 bases fitting TRBD1. This CDR3 has 14 amino acids. CDR1 is MNHNS, CDR2 SASEGT, per germline. V was clipped by 8 bases and J by 2 bases; unmatched bases: 9. The DNA of the CDR3 is TGTGCCAGCTCCAGGGGGTCAAGGGCCTACGAGCAGTACGTC. Its translation is CASSRGSRAYEQYV.

This clonotype showed up many times. This chain joins TRBV11-2 and TRBJ1-5; no clear D. The CDR3 has 14 amino acids. The V gene's germline CDR1 is SGHAT and CDR2 FQNNGV. The ends were cut back, 5 bases at V and 6 bases at J, with 14 bases in the middle. The CDR3 loop is CASSLNSNGQPQHF. CDR3 nucleotides: TGTGCCAGCAGCCTTAACTCTAATGGTCAGCCCCAGCATTTT. The variable domain in full, with the rest retrieved from reference TRBV11-2 and TRBJ1-5, is EAGVAQSPRYKIIEKRQSVAFWCNPISGHATLYWYQQILGQGPKLLIQFQNNGVVDDSQLPKDRFSAERLKGVDSTLKIQPAKLEDSAVYLCASSLNSNGQPQHFGDGTRLSIL.

This clonotype was seen a handful of times. This chain connects TRBV6-5 to TRBJ2-7; D is possibly TRBD1 (6 bases). The germline CDR1 and CDR2 sequences are MNHEY and SVGAGI. This CDR3 spans 16 amino acids. V was clipped by 6 bases and J by 2 bases, with 20 bases between them. CDR3 protein: CASSHLIGAGAYEQYF. DNA for the CDR3: TGTGCCAGCAGCCATCTAATAGGGGCAGGGGCCTACGAGCAGTACTTC.

This clonotype has just a few counts. V usage is TRBV12-3 or TRBV12-4 and J usage is TRBJ2-1; no clear D gene. The CDR3 is 15 amino acids. V was shortened by 6 bases and J by 4 bases, with 16 bases between the two germline ends. The chain's CDR3 is CASRTVFHSYNEQFF. The CDR3 DNA follows: TGTGCCAGCAGGACGGTGTTCCACTCGTACAATGAGCAGTTCTTC.

In its sample, this clonotype was seen a few times. This chain uses TRBV12-3 or TRBV12-4 with TRBJ1-5, with a possible D match to TRBD1 (6 bases). This CDR3 has 15 amino acids. Trimming removed 6 bases from V and 3 bases from J, with 15 bases in between. Here the CDR3 reads CASSPPGGANQPQHF. The CDR3, as DNA: TGTGCCAGCAGCCCTCCCGGGGGGGCCAATCAGCCCCAGCATTTT.

This clonotype was found many times. The rearrangement uses TRBV29-1 and TRBJ2-1, with TRBD2 as a possible D gene (5 bases). Trimming pared 4 bases from V and 8 bases from J, leaving 9 bases between. Germline loops: CDR1 SQVTM, CDR2 ANQGSEA. The CDR3 extends over 11 amino acids. The DNA for the CDR3 is TGCAGCGTTGGGTCAGCGGATGAGCAGTTCTTC. Protein: CSVGSADEQFF.

The V and J genes are TRBV7-3 and TRBJ2-2; D might be TRBD1 (6 bases). V lost 5 bases, J lost 6 bases, and 19 bases lay in between. The CDR3 totals 16 residues. Germline CDR1 SGHTA, CDR2 FQGTGA. CDR3 coding DNA: TGTGCCAGCAGCGCCCCAGGGGCGGTAACGGCCGGGGAGCTGTTTTTT. This encodes CASSAPGAVTAGELFF.

This clonotype came up many times. V and J are TRBV29-1 and TRBJ1-1; D is perhaps TRBD1 (6 bases). CDR1 and CDR2 (germline): SQVTM, ANQGSEA. The CDR3 runs to 12 residues. V lost 7 bases and J 11 bases, leaving 20 bases between the germline ends. CDR3 DNA sequence: TGCAGCGGTCAAGGGGGGGGCGGGGCCGCTTTCTTT. This gives the protein CSGQGGGGAAFF.

This clonotype was counted ten times or more. V is TRBV5-1 and J is TRBJ1-2; a possible D gene is TRBD1 (6 bases). This CDR3 region has 14 residues. V was trimmed by 0 bases and J by 5 bases, leaving 11 bases between them. Germline V gene data show CDR1 as SGHRS and CDR2 as YFSETQ. The CDR3 DNA reads TGCGCCAGCAGCTTGGAGGCAGGGGTGTATGGCTACACCTTC. The encoded protein is CASSLEAGVYGYTF.

This clonotype has more than one count but fewer than ten. The J gene is TRBJ1-2, the V gene TRBV15, with D possibly being TRBD1 (6 bases). Trimming shortened V by 5 bases and J by 8 bases, and 21 bases separated the two germline ends. There are 15 residues in the CDR3. Germline V gives CDR1 LNHNV, CDR2 YYDKDF (reference sequence). The CDR3 coding sequence is TGTGCCACCAGCCCAAGTCAACAGGGAGTTCGAGGCTACACCTTC. Its translation: CATSPSQQGVRGYTF.

This clonotype came up a few times. The rearrangement uses TRBV4-1 and TRBJ2-3, with D uncertain. The germline gives CDR1 MGHRA, CDR2 YSYEKL. V was clipped by 4 bases and J by 3 bases, with 14 bases between them. The CDR3 totals 15 residues. CDR3 DNA: TGCGCCAGCAGCCGGCCCGAGCTAGGGACAGATACGCAGTATTTT. This codes for CASSRPELGTDTQYF.

This clonotype has ten or more counts. The V gene is TRBV4-1, the J gene TRBJ1-5; D possibly corresponds to TRBD1 (6 bases). Germline-derived CDR1 and CDR2 are MGHRA and YSYEKL. Trimming pared 4 bases from V and 4 bases from J, leaving 14 bases between. The CDR3 runs to 15 residues. CDR3 DNA: TGCGCCAGCAGCCTCGAGACAGGAGGTAATCAGCCCCAGCATTTT. This encodes CASSLETGGNQPQHF.

This clonotype was detected a few times. The chain joins TRBV6-5 to TRBJ1-1, with D unclear. The CDR3 length is 18 residues. The V gene lost 5 bases and the J gene lost 5 bases, with 27 bases spanning the gap. CDR1 and CDR2 from the germline V gene are MNHEY and SVGAGI. The CDR3 DNA reads TGTGCCAGCAGTAACGATTGGAGGCGGATAAGACCTAAGACTGAAGCTTTCTTT. Amino acid sequence: CASSNDWRRIRPKTEAFF.

This sequence joins TRBV12-3 or TRBV12-4 and TRBJ2-1, with TRBD2 identical over 10 bases. This CDR3 region has 18 residues. The junction had 9 bases not matched to a gene; V was cut back by 4 bases and J by 0 bases. The CDR3 loop reads CASSSNEIAGGSYNEQFF. The CDR3 DNA is TGTGCCAGCAGTTCGAATGAAATAGCGGGGGGCTCCTACAATGAGCAGTTCTTC.

This clonotype was seen a few times. CDR3 sequence reads: CASSLGQVGNEQFF. DNA for the CDR3: TGTGCCAGCAGTTTGGGACAGGTGGGGAATGAGCAGTTCTTC. V usage is TRBV12-3 or TRBV12-4 and J usage is TRBJ2-1; 8 bases are a match to TRBD1. V gave up 3 bases and J gave up 7 bases; unmatched junction bases: 5. The CDR3 sequence is 14 residues long.

Ten or more counts support this clonotype. V gene TRBV5-4 combines with J gene TRBJ2-5; 8 nucleotides line up with TRBD1. The germline V gene encodes CDR1 SGHNT and CDR2 YYREEE (reference sequence). The CDR3 covers 14 residues. V lost 1 base and J lost 4; bases outside the gene matches: 3. The CDR3 nucleotides are TGTGCCAGCAGCTTGCAGGGGGCGTCAGAGACCCAGTACTTC. Residues: CASSLQGASETQYF.